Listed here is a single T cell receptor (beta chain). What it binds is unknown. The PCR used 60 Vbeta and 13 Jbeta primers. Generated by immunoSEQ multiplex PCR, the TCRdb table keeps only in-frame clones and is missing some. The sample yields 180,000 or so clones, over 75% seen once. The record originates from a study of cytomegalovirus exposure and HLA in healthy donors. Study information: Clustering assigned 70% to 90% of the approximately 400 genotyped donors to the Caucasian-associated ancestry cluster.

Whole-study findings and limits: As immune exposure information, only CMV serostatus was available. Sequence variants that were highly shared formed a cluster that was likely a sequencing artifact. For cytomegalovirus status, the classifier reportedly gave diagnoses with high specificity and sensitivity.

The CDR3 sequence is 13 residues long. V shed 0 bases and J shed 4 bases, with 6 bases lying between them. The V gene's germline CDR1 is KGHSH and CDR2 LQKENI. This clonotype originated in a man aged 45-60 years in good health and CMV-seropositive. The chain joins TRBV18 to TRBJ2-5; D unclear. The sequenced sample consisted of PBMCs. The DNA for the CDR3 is TGTGCCAGCTCACCACCAACAAGAGAGACCCAGTACTTC. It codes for CASSPPTRETQYF.